Listed below are T cell receptor beta chains from one sample, sequenced in a study of metastatic and nonmetastatic thyroid tumors. Through MiXCR, TCRdb re-clonotyped the PCR reads. The sample shows about 45,000 clones, less than 4.5% of them seen only once. Sequencing was performed on blood. The receptors shown here come from a female donor with papillary thyroid cancer or a benign thyroid nodule (not recorded which). Some clones in this sample may be carry-over from other donors' samples. Both conserved end residues are part of each CDR3. The order of the fields is clone size, J gene, D gene, V gene, CDR3 protein, CDR3 DNA. A D gene is named only where the DNA matches it firmly. Only some rows state a clone size, as once, few, many or a class for expanded clones.

many TRBJ1-6 TRBD1 TRBV10-3 CAISAGQGNSPLHF TGTGCCATCAGTGCTGGACAGGGTAATTCACCCCTCCACTTT
many TRBJ2-1 . TRBV7-9 CASSFRISSSYNEQFF TGTGCCAGCAGCTTTAGGATATCAAGCTCCTACAATGAGCAGTTCTTC
many TRBJ1-4 TRBD1 TRBV5-6 CASSLNLRTGGKLFF TGTGCCAGCAGCTTAAACCTCCGGACAGGAGGGAAACTGTTTTTT
. TRBJ2-2 TRBD1 TRBV20-1 CSAMTGDTGELFF TGCAGTGCCATGACAGGGGACACCGGGGAGCTGTTTTTT
few TRBJ1-2 . TRBV12-3/TRBV12-4 CSSTTSLGRGKDYGYTF TGTTCCAGCACCACCTCTTTGGGCAGGGGAAAGGACTATGGCTACACCTTC
. TRBJ1-1 TRBD1 TRBV18 CASSLGQGIMNTEAFF TGTGCCAGCTCACTGGGACAGGGGATAATGAACACTGAAGCTTTCTTT
medium-sized TRBJ2-2 TRBD1 TRBV6-1 CASRQGQGAAGELFF TGTGCCAGCAGGCAGGGACAGGGGGCCGCCGGGGAGCTGTTTTTT
few TRBJ1-1 . TRBV5-1 CASSLEGATEAFF TGCGCCAGCAGCTTGGAAGGGGCGACTGAAGCTTTCTTT
many TRBJ2-1 TRBD1 TRBV11-1 CASSLGTGTYNEQFF TGTGCCAGCAGCTTAGGGACAGGGACCTACAATGAGCAGTTCTTC
. TRBJ2-4 . TRBV5-6 CASSLLAGVGNIQYF TGTGCCAGCAGCTTGTTGGCAGGGGTGGGAAACATTCAGTACTTC
many TRBJ1-1 TRBD1 TRBV6-1 CASSSETGTAGTAFF TGTGCCAGCAGTTCGGAGACAGGGACTGCGGGTACGGCTTTCTTT
many TRBJ2-7 . TRBV20-1 CSASNGDEQYF TGCAGTGCTAGTAACGGGGACGAGCAGTACTTC
. TRBJ1-2 . TRBV5-5 CASSLAGGPNYGYTF TGTGCCAGCAGCTTGGCTGGGGGGCCCAACTATGGCTACACCTTC
many TRBJ2-3 . TRBV4-2 CASSQRGLLSTDTQYF TGTGCCAGCAGCCAAAGGGGACTCCTAAGCACAGATACGCAGTATTTT
many TRBJ1-1 TRBD1 TRBV6-1 CASSPQGAGTEAFF TGTGCCAGCAGCCCCCAGGGGGCTGGCACTGAAGCTTTCTTT
. TRBJ2-7 . TRBV5-1 CASSPLRGYEQYF TGCGCCAGCAGCCCGTTGAGGGGCTACGAGCAGTACTTC
many TRBJ1-2 . TRBV7-8 CASSLSGAGEYGYTF TGTGCCAGCAGCTTATCGGGGGCAGGGGAGTATGGCTACACCTTC
. TRBJ1-2 . TRBV6-5 CASNYPGGGHKYGYTF TGTGCCAGCAATTACCCGGGTGGGGGGCACAAATATGGCTACACCTTC
few TRBJ1-4 TRBD1 TRBV19 CASRPGQAIGNEKLFF TGTGCCAGTAGGCCGGGACAGGCCATCGGGAATGAAAAACTGTTTTTT
few TRBJ2-3 TRBD2 TRBV5-1 CASSIGLAGNADTQYF TGCGCCAGCAGCATCGGACTAGCGGGTAACGCAGATACGCAGTATTTT
many TRBJ2-7 . TRBV18 CASSPGRVSYEQYF TGTGCCAGCTCACCGGGCAGGGTATCCTACGAGCAGTACTTC
. TRBJ2-3 TRBD2 TRBV20-1 CSARGTSGRGVADTQYF TGCAGTGCTAGAGGGACTAGCGGGAGGGGTGTCGCAGATACGCAGTATTTT
many TRBJ2-1 . TRBV11-3 CASSPGGGTYNEQFF TGTGCCAGCAGCCCCGGAGGAGGAACCTACAATGAGCAGTTCTTC
. TRBJ1-6 . TRBV7-9 CASSLARGPLHF TGTGCCAGCAGCTTAGCACGGGGGCCCCTCCACTTT
many TRBJ2-1 TRBD2 TRBV6-1 CASRGSGTSGIYNEQFF TGTGCCAGCAGGGGCAGTGGAACTAGCGGGATCTACAATGAGCAGTTCTTC
many TRBJ1-4 . TRBV18 CASSPPEPAGKLFF TGTGCCAGCTCACCACCGGAACCCGCGGGAAAACTGTTTTTT
medium-sized TRBJ2-1 TRBD2 TRBV6-4 CASSVSGSSSNEQFF TGTGCCAGCTCGGTTAGCGGGAGTTCCAGTAATGAGCAGTTCTTC
many TRBJ2-1 . TRBV20-1 CSAERDNEQFF TGCAGTGCTGAGCGGGACAATGAGCAGTTCTTC
. TRBJ2-3 TRBD2 TRBV4-1 CASSPGGTSTDTQYF TGCGCCAGCAGCCCGGGGGGGACGAGCACAGATACGCAGTATTTT
many TRBJ2-4 TRBD2 TRBV9 CASSEGGREAKNIQYF TGTGCCAGCAGCGAGGGCGGGAGAGAGGCCAAAAACATTCAGTACTTC
few TRBJ1-4 TRBD1 TRBV5-6 CASSLGGGSEKLFF TGTGCCAGCAGCTTGGGAGGGGGCAGTGAAAAACTGTTTTTT
many TRBJ1-4 . TRBV19 CASSIGRRVNEKLFF TGTGCCAGTAGTATAGGACGCAGGGTCAATGAAAAACTGTTTTTT
many TRBJ1-2 . TRBV20-1 CSARNPGGYTF TGCAGTGCTAGGAACCCGGGAGGCTACACCTTC
few TRBJ2-7 TRBD1 TRBV6-2/TRBV6-3 CASSFGQAQYF TGTGCCAGCAGTTTCGGACAGGCGCAGTACTTC
many TRBJ1-2 TRBD1 TRBV27 CASLKWGQGRGYTF TGTGCCAGCCTCAAATGGGGACAGGGTCGAGGCTACACCTTC
many TRBJ2-1 TRBD1 TRBV6-5 CASSYLDRVGNEQFF TGTGCCAGCAGTTATCTGGACAGGGTGGGGAATGAGCAGTTCTTC
many TRBJ2-2 TRBD1 TRBV3-1 CASSDTGTGAGTGELFF TGTGCCAGCAGCGATACCGGGACAGGGGCTGGCACCGGGGAGCTGTTTTTT
many TRBJ2-3 TRBD2 TRBV7-6 CASSSLAGGRDTQYF TGTGCCAGCAGCTCATTAGCGGGAGGTAGAGATACGCAGTATTTT
many TRBJ2-1 . TRBV29-1 CSVEGADEQFF TGCAGCGTTGAGGGAGCAGATGAGCAGTTCTTC
few TRBJ1-4 . TRBV14 CASSQDAAGLNEKLFF TGTGCCAGCAGCCAAGATGCGGCGGGCCTTAATGAAAAACTGTTTTTT
many TRBJ2-4 TRBD1 TRBV30 CAWSKAYRGENIQYF TGTGCCTGGAGTAAGGCTTACAGGGGCGAAAACATTCAGTACTTC
many TRBJ2-3 TRBD2 TRBV3-1 CASSQVFESGRVTDTQYF TGTGCCAGCAGCCAAGTCTTTGAGAGCGGGAGGGTTACAGATACGCAGTATTTT
many TRBJ2-6 . TRBV5-6 CASSLTGPTGANVLTF TGTGCCAGCAGCTTGACAGGACCTACTGGGGCCAACGTCCTGACTTTC
. TRBJ2-3 . TRBV20-1 CSASTTGFSTDTQYF TGCAGTGCTAGCACTACCGGGTTTAGCACAGATACGCAGTACTTT